These 6 T cell receptor beta chains came from one sample sequenced in a study of blood T cells in healthy people across ages. The second PCR ran about 6 to 12 cycles with a sample-barcoded 5' primer and J-beta primers. A single record per CDR3 protein comes from TCRdb applying MiXCR to the 5' RACE reads. The data contain 1.5 million or so distinct CDR3 sequences, 42% of them seen just once; the ten biggest clones take up approximately 4%. What was sequenced was blood. The receptors stem from a woman aged 18 to 35 in good health.

The V gene is TRBV18, the J gene TRBJ2-3; TRBD1 might be the D (6 bases). CDR1 and CDR2 from the germline V gene are KGHSH and LQKENI. V lost 5 bases to trimming and J lost 4 bases, with 13 bases between them. The CDR3 runs to 14 residues. As DNA, the CDR3 is TGTGCCAGCTCATCAACAGGGAGTGCAGATACGCAGTATTTT. Translating it yields CASSSTGSADTQYF.

The chain has TRBV29-1 and TRBJ2-2; D assignment may be TRBD1 or TRBD2 (5 bases each). In germline, CDR1 is SQVTM, CDR2 ANQGSEA. V was clipped by 4 bases and J by 4 bases, with 7 bases between them. The CDR3 contains 12 residues. The CDR3 DNA follows: TGCAGCGTTGCTGGGGGCACCGGGGAGCTGTTTTTT. It translates to CSVAGGTGELFF.

The chain employs TRBV4-3 and TRBJ1-1; a weak D match, TRBD1 (5 bases). The germline CDR1 and CDR2 sequences are LGHNA and YSLEER. V dropped 0 bases and J dropped 4 bases, with 12 bases sitting between them. The CDR3 consists of 15 residues. The CDR3 protein is CASSQDGAIGTEAFF. CDR3 nucleotide sequence: TGCGCCAGCAGCCAAGATGGGGCTATCGGCACTGAAGCTTTCTTT.

This sequence joins TRBV2 and TRBJ1-2, with D uncertain. Between the trimmed V and J ends, which lost 8 bases and 8 bases, there was a span of 21 bases. The germline CDR1 and CDR2 sequences are SNHLY and FYNNEI. There are 14 residues in the CDR3. The CDR3 DNA sequence: TGTGCCAGCGTTACCTTGAGGTCTTCGAGAGGCTACACCTTC. Translated: CASVTLRSSRGYTF. The whole variable domain, filled in from reference TRBV2 and TRBJ1-2, reads EPEVTQTPSHQVTQMGQEVILRCVPISNHLYFYWYRQILGQKVEFLVSFYNNEISEKSEIFDDQFSVERPDGSNFTLKIRSTKLEDSAMYFCASVTLRSSRGYTFGSGTRLTVV.

J is TRBJ2-1 and V is TRBV7-3; TRBD1 aligns across 12 bases. The junction had 8 bases not matched to a gene; V was cut back by 3 bases and J by 8 bases. Germline-derived CDR1 and CDR2 are SGHTA and FQGTGA. This CDR3 spans 16 amino acids. CDR3 in amino acids: CASSLTGTGGAHEQFF. The CDR3 coding sequence is TGTGCCAGCAGCTTGACCGGGACAGGGGGCGCCCATGAGCAGTTCTTC. The full variable domain, with the rest looked up from reference TRBV7-3 and TRBJ2-1, is GAGVSQTPSNKVTEKGKYVELRCDPISGHTALYWYRQSLGQGPEFLIYFQGTGAADDSGLPNDRFFAVRPEGSVSTLKIQRTERGDSAVYLCASSLTGTGGAHEQFFGPGTRLTVL.

There are a few counts of this clonotype. V and J are TRBV12-3 or TRBV12-4 and TRBJ2-5; TRBD1 is a possible D gene (6 bases). Trimming cost V 8 bases and J 2 bases, with 12 bases left between them. The CDR3 extends over 13 amino acids. CDR3 region: CASYLQGQETQYF. As DNA, the CDR3 is TGTGCCAGCTACCTTCAGGGGCAAGAGACCCAGTACTTC.